This paragraph covers one TCR beta chain sequence. Its antigen is not known. This specimen comes from a study of regulatory T cells in long-lasting Graves disease. About the research overall: More than 5 years of antithyroid drugs with positive TSH receptor antibodies defined persistent Graves' disease.

Sample time point: persistent/refractory GD, antithyroid drugs over 5 years with positive TRAb. The TCR library was prepared using RNA isolated from PBMCs. American Thyroid Association guidelines were used to diagnose Graves' disease. Xi'an, China, was home to the endocrinology department that provided patients. The V gene lost 0 bases and the J gene lost 5 bases, with 19 bases spanning the gap. The CDR3 length is 16 residues. Germline V gives CDR1 DFQATT, CDR2 SNEGSKA (reference sequence). Through Arm-PCR of CDR3 regions and iRepertoire HTBI primers, TCR beta libraries were built. MiXCR, run by TCRdb on the multiplex PCR reads, gives a single entry per CDR3 protein. This table has roughly 700,000 distinct CDR3 sequences, about 32% appearing once. Notes on the study in general: New patients shared some 970 public clonotypes, fewer than the approximately 2,500 shared by persistent patients.

Sample: peripheral blood mononuclear cells (PBMCs), taken when the disease was refractory, from a patient treated with antithyroid drugs. This TCR derives from a female donor with Graves disease. This chain links TRBV20-1 with TRBJ2-5, with D perhaps given as TRBD1 or TRBD2 (5 bases each). CDR3 loop: CSAREAEGTSPETQYF. CDR3 nucleotides: TGCAGTGCTAGAGAGGCTGAGGGGACCAGTCCTGAGACCCAGTACTTC.